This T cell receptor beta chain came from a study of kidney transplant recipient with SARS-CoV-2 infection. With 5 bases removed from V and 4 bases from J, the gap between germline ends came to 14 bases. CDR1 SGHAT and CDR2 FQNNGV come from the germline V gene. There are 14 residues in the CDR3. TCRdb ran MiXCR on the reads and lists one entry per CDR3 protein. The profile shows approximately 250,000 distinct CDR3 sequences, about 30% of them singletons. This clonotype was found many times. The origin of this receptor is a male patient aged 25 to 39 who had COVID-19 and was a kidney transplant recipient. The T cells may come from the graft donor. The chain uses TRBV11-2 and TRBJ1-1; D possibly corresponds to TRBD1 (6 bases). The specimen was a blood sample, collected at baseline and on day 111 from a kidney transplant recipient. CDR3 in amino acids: CASSRNRDATEAFF. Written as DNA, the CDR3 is TGTGCCAGCAGCCGCAACAGGGACGCCACTGAAGCTTTCTTT.